The source of this T cell receptor (beta chain) is a study of blood T cell repertoires in COVID-19. As for the study in general: The United States, Italy and Spain were the sources of the acute and convalescent COVID-19 samples.

Unmatched junction bases numbered 4, after V lost 5 bases and J lost 6 bases. The CDR3 has 13 residues. In germline, CDR1 is MNHEY, CDR2 SMNVEV (reference sequence). In the original workflow: Quantification of nucleated cells was approximated via reference gene primer amplification. TCRdb's table, derived via immunoSEQ multiplex PCR, lists solely in-frame clones and lacks some. The D gene and trimming were derived from the DNA, and the V and J assignments and clone size from that table. Of some 190,000 clones listed, roughly nine tenths are singletons. Sequencing was done on a sample of peripheral blood. The TCR comes from a man aged 25 to 40 with acute or convalescent COVID-19. The gene calls are TRBV27 and TRBJ1-5; 7 bases match TRBD1. CDR3 sequence: CASSKTGIQPQHF. As DNA, the CDR3 is TGTGCCAGCAGTAAGACAGGGATTCAGCCCCAGCATTTT.